Listed below are T cell receptor beta chains from one sample, sequenced in a study of naive and memory T cell subsets. One entry per CDR3 protein, called by TCRdb with MiXCR from the UMI-ligation and nested PCR reads. The profile shows 130,000 to 150,000 distinct CDR3 sequences, 22% of them singletons. Sequenced: naive CD4+ T cells from blood. The receptors derive from a human donor in good health. CDR3s include the opening cysteine and the closing phenylalanine or tryptophan. Each record gives: D gene, J gene, V gene, clone size, CDR3 protein, CDR3 DNA. D genes are given only for firm matches. Where a row states a size, it is once, few, many or the class of an expanded clone; other rows omit it.

-,TRBJ2-2,TRBV6-5,-,CASSYGLATNTGELFF,TGTGCCAGCAGTTATGGACTGGCGACGAACACCGGGGAGCTGTTTTTT
TRBD2,TRBJ2-3,TRBV12-3/TRBV12-4,-,CASSFKNKAKREGREGGTDTQYF,TGTGCCAGCAGTTTCAAAAATAAAGCAAAGCGGGAGGGCCGGGAAGGAGGGACAGATACGCAGTATTTT
-,TRBJ2-7,TRBV5-1,-,CASSPPWTSRRGNYEQYF,TGCGCCAGCAGTCCTCCCTGGACATCAAGGCGGGGAAACTACGAGCAGTACTTC
-,TRBJ2-3,TRBV27,-,CASNPNQQLSTDTQYF,TGTGCCAGCAATCCTAACCAACAGCTTAGCACAGATACGCAGTATTTT
-,TRBJ1-1,TRBV3-1,-,CASSQAPGVVNTEAFF,TGTGCCAGCAGCCAAGCCCCGGGGGTTGTGAACACTGAAGCTTTCTTT
TRBD1,TRBJ1-6,TRBV7-2,-,CASSPHAPGQDYNSPLHF,TGTGCCAGCAGCCCCCACGCCCCGGGACAGGACTATAATTCACCCCTCCACTTT
-,TRBJ1-6,TRBV20-1,many,CSASRSSYNSPLHF,TGCAGTGCTAGCAGGAGCTCCTATAATTCACCCCTCCACTTT
TRBD1,TRBJ2-1,TRBV5-1,few,CASSPGQGSYNEQFF,TGCGCCAGCAGCCCGGGACAGGGATCCTACAATGAGCAGTTCTTC
TRBD2,TRBJ2-7,TRBV20-1,few,CSARVAGGEQYF,TGCAGTGCTAGAGTGGCGGGGGGCGAGCAGTACTTC
-,TRBJ2-7,TRBV12-3/TRBV12-4,few,CASGRSFEQYF,TGTGCCAGCGGGAGGTCGTTCGAGCAGTACTTC
TRBD2,TRBJ2-5,TRBV7-6,few,CASSRFPILAGGPRTHQQETQYF,TGTGCCAGCAGCCGTTTTCCAATTCTAGCGGGAGGGCCTCGGACACATCAACAAGAGACCCAGTACTTC
TRBD1,TRBJ1-2,TRBV28,few,CASGSGTGANYGYTF,TGTGCCAGCGGCTCCGGGACAGGGGCGAACTATGGCTACACCTTC
TRBD2,TRBJ2-2,TRBV5-1,few,CASSPRGLAGQTPNTGELFF,TGCGCCAGCAGCCCGAGGGGACTAGCGGGCCAAACACCGAACACCGGGGAGCTGTTTTTT
TRBD1,TRBJ2-7,TRBV23-1,few,CASSQPGQGRNRHEQYF,TGCGCCAGCAGTCAACCGGGACAGGGGAGGAATCGGCACGAGCAGTACTTC
-,TRBJ2-5,TRBV6-2/TRBV6-3,-,CASTLQREQRETQYF,TGTGCCAGCACCTTACAGAGGGAACAACGGGAGACCCAGTACTTC
-,TRBJ2-4,TRBV10-3,few,CAISETLAKNIQYF,TGTGCCATCAGTGAGACTCTAGCCAAAAACATTCAGTACTTC
-,TRBJ2-2,TRBV5-1,-,CASSLARSTGELFF,TGCGCCAGCAGCTTGGCAAGAAGCACCGGGGAGCTGTTTTTT
-,TRBJ1-5,TRBV18,few,CASSSKTDQPQHF,TGTGCCAGCTCATCGAAAACAGATCAGCCCCAGCATTTT
-,TRBJ2-7,TRBV29-1,few,CSVDLGFPYEQYF,TGCAGCGTTGACCTGGGGTTCCCCTACGAGCAGTACTTC
TRBD2,TRBJ2-1,TRBV14,few,CASSQSTSGRASEQFF,TGTGCCAGCAGCCAAAGCACTAGCGGGAGGGCCAGTGAGCAGTTCTTC
TRBD1,TRBJ1-4,TRBV6-6,-,CASSSGNRGTNEKLFF,TGTGCCAGCAGTTCAGGGAACAGGGGAACTAATGAAAAACTGTTTTTT
-,TRBJ1-1,TRBV7-2,few,CASSPLGVSNTEAFF,TGTGCCAGCAGCCCATTAGGGGTCTCGAACACTGAAGCTTTCTTT
-,TRBJ2-3,TRBV6-5,-,CASRSGLVIDTQYF,TGTGCCAGCAGGTCAGGGTTAGTCATTGATACGCAGTATTTT
-,TRBJ2-7,TRBV19,few,CASSISFGHHEQYF,TGTGCCAGTAGTATATCATTCGGGCACCACGAGCAGTACTTC
TRBD2,TRBJ2-3,TRBV12-3/TRBV12-4,once,CASNLLSGLVADTQYF,TGTGCCAGCAACCTCCTATCGGGACTAGTGGCAGATACGCAGTATTTT
TRBD1,TRBJ2-7,TRBV13,few,CASSPDRDSYEQYF,TGTGCCAGCAGCCCTGACAGGGATAGCTACGAGCAGTACTTC
TRBD2,TRBJ2-7,TRBV19,many,CASGRTLYEQYF,TGTGCCAGCGGGAGGACCCTTTACGAGCAGTACTTC
-,TRBJ2-1,TRBV5-1,few,CASSLPNRVSYNEQFF,TGCGCCAGCAGCTTGCCGAACCGGGTCTCCTACAATGAGCAGTTCTTC
-,TRBJ1-2,TRBV29-1,-,CSVDRVDYGYTF,TGCAGCGTTGATCGGGTCGACTATGGCTACACCTTC
TRBD2,TRBJ2-7,TRBV5-1,-,CASSLKVAGPRTHEQYF,TGCGCCAGCAGCTTGAAGGTAGCGGGCCCTAGAACCCACGAGCAGTACTTC
-,TRBJ1-1,TRBV7-2,many,CASSLAVTGNTEAFF,TGTGCCAGCAGCTTAGCGGTCACTGGGAACACTGAAGCTTTCTTT
TRBD1,TRBJ1-4,TRBV28,-,CASSFRQGSEKLFF,TGTGCCAGCAGTTTTAGACAGGGGAGTGAAAAACTGTTTTTT
-,TRBJ1-6,TRBV25-1,-,CASSEYGGAMSPLHF,TGTGCCAGCAGTGAATATGGGGGGGCGATGTCACCCCTCCACTTT
TRBD1,TRBJ2-7,TRBV28,-,CASSFPRTGFYEQYF,TGTGCCAGCAGTTTCCCCAGGACAGGATTCTACGAGCAGTACTTC